This T cell receptor (beta chain) appears in the sequencing data of a study of shared clonotypes between healthy human individuals (dated by TCRdb to about 2020). Concerning the study at large: A couple of women and a few men aged 18 to 49 years were included in the cohort. Between about 0.8 and 9 billion PBMCs per donor were obtained by leukapheresis. To estimate repertoire size and how much clonotypes are shared between individuals, the study performed deep sequencing of blood TCR repertoires from about 5 healthy adults. For each donor, three plates each were used for CD4 naive and CD4 memory, two plates were used for CD8 naive, and one plate was used for CD8 memory. To increase sequencing depth and limit assay-specific biases, different laboratories used diverse techniques to prepare libraries and sequence TCR repertoires. Results and caveats for the whole study, not just this receptor: Based on pairwise subsampling, the degree of clonotype sharing among donors was expected to be affected by sequencing depth. Compared with non-shared clonotypes, clonotypes shared by all four sorted-subset donors had higher generation probabilities. Sampling was restricted to blood, and TCR repertoires in tissues likely differ from the TCR repertoires found in blood. Because the study included a small number of donors, the genetic and exposure-history diversity represented was limited. Around 5% of naive CD4, approximately 3.7% of naive CD8, 2% to 2.5% of memory CD4, and around 0.4% of memory CD8 clonotypes were shared across several donors. Even with the large sequencing depth, rarefaction of the sorted-subset datasets indicated that sequencing was incomplete. Larger estimated clonotype richness was generally found for naive subsets than for memory subsets.

TCR CDR3 regions were amplified from genomic DNA by multiplex PCR using the deep immunoSEQ assay. Extracted genomic DNA from each cell subset was spread evenly across all wells of several immunoSEQ 96-well plates, with each plate serving as a replicate. For sorted subsets, 200 to 250 ng genomic DNA, equal to tens of thousands of T cell genomes, was loaded into each replicate PCR. Purified libraries were measured with a Qubit 3.0 fluorometer, size-checked on a Bioanalyzer 2100, and measured again with the KAPA Library Quantification kit. Every immunoSEQ 96-well plate was sequenced on a separate single-read 150-cycle Illumina NextSeq 550 flow cell. Concerning the study's data processing: Because the immunoSEQ output included only junctional sequences and no quality scores, the filtering could not be the same as the filtering used for full-length reads. To assign V/J genes and CDR3, sequences were annotated using PyIR, a Python wrapper for IgBLAST v1.9, with IMGT germline references. Any read was removed if the V/J assignment was weak (E-value above 1e-6), the CDR3 was missing, or the read contained stop codons, out-of-frame junctions, or ambiguous translated residues. V3J clonotypes were defined by identical inferred V gene, J gene, and CDR3 amino acid sequence. Percentage overlap between repertoires was calculated by dividing the number of shared unique clonotypes by the size of the smaller repertoire. Repertoire richness was assessed with RTK rarefaction, the Chao1 estimator, and Recon v2.1 estimates of unobserved clonotypes. Generation probabilities for all TCRbeta clonotypes obtained by the gDNA method from a handful of donors were computed using OLGA. Sourced from immuneACCESS, this table was stored by TCRdb with only in-frame sequences that have V and J called. A share of the clones is absent; for the studies checked, an unresolved V gene accounts for under half, and the remainder has no known explanation. V and J calls and clone size follow that table, whereas D and trimming were derived from the DNA. Within this sample are roughly 2.1 million clones, with approximately 94% of them counted one time only. Jointly, the top ten make up around 1.7% of the sample.

For the CD8 naive samples, CD45RO-negative cells were positively selected for CCR7, yielding a CD45RA+CCR7+ population from which TemRA cells were excluded. The donors were healthy, HIV-negative adults who had no recently reported acute infections or vaccinations. Every donor was a Caucasian adult residing in Nashville, Tennessee, USA. Blood was collected by leukapheresis, and PBMCs were isolated by Ficoll-Histopaque density gradient centrifugation and then cryopreserved in liquid nitrogen vapor phase. Analytical flow cytometry was used to check the purity and quantity of every magnetically sorted T cell population. Genomic DNA was isolated from every sorted fraction and measured by UV absorbance on a Nanodrop 2000c. The germline V gene (reference sequence) gives CDR1 as LNHNV and CDR2 as YYDKDF. Cut back by 1 base and 2 bases, the V and J ends lie 13 bases apart. Taken from cysteine to phenylalanine, the CDR3 has 16 residues. The only DNA kept is the CDR3, 48 bases in frame from the first base.

This clone appeared a single time. Its specific antigen is unknown. There are no base qualities to consult, and no much larger clone falls within one base. The rearranged segments are TRBV15 and TRBJ2-3; no D gene call is confident. The sequence was collected from a man aged 18-30 years in good health. Some clones in this sample may be carry-over from other donors' samples. Material: naive CD8+ T cells from PBMCs. The sample's cell subset or site label, decoded: CD45RA+CCR7+. The bases are TGTGCCACCAGCAGAGGATCGGAGAGGCTCACAGATACGCAGTATTTT. It translates as CATSRGSERLTDTQYF.